This record covers a single T cell receptor beta chain. What this receptor recognizes is not known. There are no base qualities to consult, and no much larger clone falls within one base. These data belong to a study of Graves' ophthalmopathy and Graves' hyperthyroidism (dated by TCRdb to 2016 to 2019). Study-level background: Peripheral blood was collected at initial diagnosis, before any treatment. Following sample collection, hyperthyroidism patients were given methimazole at a starting dose of 30 mg daily, and ophthalmopathy patients were given high-dose intravenous methylprednisolone. An independent validation cohort comprised around 20 hyperthyroidism patients and 15 to 17 patients who later progressed from hyperthyroidism to ophthalmopathy. The study used signatures of the TCR beta repertoire to tell Graves' ophthalmopathy apart from Graves' hyperthyroidism and to predict which patients would progress to ophthalmopathy. To explore V-J signatures that distinguish ophthalmopathy from hyperthyroidism, a discovery set of 100 patients was enrolled, made up of 43 with ophthalmopathy and 57 with stable hyperthyroidism. T-cell repertoires of thyroid tissue and blood were compared in six hyperthyroidism patients. In total, 135 blood samples were TCR-sequenced: around 42 ophthalmopathy, under 80 hyperthyroidism and about 17 hyperthyroidism-to-ophthalmopathy patients. What the study reported, not specific to this receptor: Most of the expanded thyroid clonotypes with a frequency above 0.001 were also detected in blood, and it was suggested that the thyroid immune response may be reflected by blood repertoires. Sample size was not statistically predetermined, and group allocation was not concealed from the investigators. In validation, the model predicted ophthalmopathy progression with over 60% sensitivity and 72.22% specificity; 12 predicted patients were CT-confirmed with GO in a median of approximately 6.2 months. In cross-validation, the 13-signature model distinguished ophthalmopathy from stable hyperthyroidism with about 90% sensitivity and approximately 81% specificity, while in the test set the corresponding values were about 80% and 75%.

Looking up the germline V gene yields CDR1 SNHLY and CDR2 FYNNEI. The junction carries 11 bases between V and J, which are trimmed by 4 bases and 3 bases respectively. The CDR3 covers 14 residues, taking in both the cysteine and the phenylalanine. The sequence is cut down to CDR3 DNA, 42 bases in frame from base 1. For repertoire sequencing, TCR beta CDR3 regions were amplified from RNA transcripts. HTBI primers and the Qiagen OneStep RT-PCR kit were used in a first-round RT-PCR, which was followed by a second-round multiplex PCR, size selection and purification. Libraries were sequenced on an Illumina HiSeq2000 using paired-end 100 bp reads. The paper's data handling went like this. Reads were processed with SOAPnuke, discarding reads with adapters, uncalled bases, mean Phred below 15, or no exact constant-primer or identifier match. COPE v1.2.5 was used to merge high-quality paired reads. Unique nucleotide sequences were defined as clonotypes and aligned to IMGT TRB V, D and J references using MiTCR v1.1. Only V-J combinations with frequency above 0.0001 were analysed, covering around 99% of repertoires. A TCR clonal expansion and chaos score per V-J combination was defined as the ratio of F50 clonal expansion to chaos observed in the TCRdist matrix. Features were reduced by Welch's t-statistics and random forest to some 13 V-J combinations, which fed a naive Bayes classifier. The similarity between thyroid and blood repertoires was quantified using the Morisita-Horn index. TCRdb trimmed the raw reads at Q25, called clones with MiXCR and kept productive beta chains. Rows are unified per CDR3 protein, each entry keeping the most common DNA and genes. None of the V and J calls come from the authors' own analysis; TCRdb made them. A total of about 48,000 distinct CDR3 sequences appear in this sample, around half of them only once. In total, the top ten clones hold roughly a quarter of the sample.

Patients with ophthalmopathy had moderately to severely active disease, with a Clinical Activity Score of 3 or more, a NOSPECS grade of 4 or more, and a disease duration of less than 3 months. Patients with other autoimmune diseases, uncontrolled infections, pregnancy or lactation were excluded. Clinical symptoms, serum thyroxine, TRAb, thyroid ultrasound and orbital computed tomography formed the basis of the diagnosis. Ficoll-Paque density gradient centrifugation was used to isolate PBMCs from about 10 ml of fresh peripheral blood. Trizol reagent was used to extract the total RNA, and its quality was then checked on an Agilent 2100 Bioanalyzer.

The TCR originated in an adult man with Graves' ophthalmopathy. The material sequenced was peripheral blood. The chain couples TRBV2 to TRBJ2-3, with a weak D call of TRBD1 (6 bases match). The nucleotide sequence reads TGTGCCAGCAGTGTTCAGGGGACGACAGATACGCAGTATTTT. It specifies CASSVQGTTDTQYF.